Below are 28 T cell receptor beta chains sequenced from a single sample in a study of T cells in Graves' hyperthyroidism and ophthalmopathy. RNA transcripts served as the template for amplifying TCR beta CDR3 regions. Using the HTBI primer set, a first-round RT-PCR was run on the TCR CDR3. In TCRdb, the multiplex PCR reads were re-called with MiXCR into one record per CDR3 protein. In the table there are about 570,000 distinct CDR3 sequences, 46% of which are singletons. Material: peripheral blood or thyroid tissue (not recorded which). Every receptor here comes from an adult woman with Graves' disease, either hyperthyroidism or ophthalmopathy (not recorded which).

This clonotype occurred many times. V gene TRBV7-9 combines with J gene TRBJ1-5; 7 nucleotides align to TRBD1. The CDR3 covers 16 residues. J lost 2 bases, V lost 5 bases, and 9 bases had no gene match. The germline V gene encodes CDR1 SEHNR and CDR2 FQNEAQ (reference sequence). CDR3 residues: CASSPPGTGGNQPQHF. The CDR3 DNA reads as TGTGCCAGCAGCCCGCCGGGAACAGGGGGCAATCAGCCCCAGCATTTT.

The chain is built from TRBV7-2 and TRBJ1-5, with a possible D match to TRBD1 (6 bases). This CDR3 is built from 13 residues. V was pared by 8 bases and J by 2 bases, with 10 bases between. The V gene's germline CDR1 is SGHTA and CDR2 FQGNSA. This CDR3 reads CASAYRGNQPQHF. The CDR3 region has the DNA TGTGCCAGCGCATACAGGGGCAATCAGCCCCAGCATTTT.

A note on this clonotype: A much larger clone sits a single nucleotide away, making a read error possible. In DNA, the CDR3 is TGTGCCAGCAGTTTGATAGGGCTTCCTGGAAACACCATATATTTT. It specifies CASSLIGLPGNTIYF. The chain recombines TRBV12-3 or TRBV12-4 with TRBJ1-3, with D uncertain. The CDR3 spans 15 residues. Trimming removed 3 bases from V and 2 bases from J, with 11 bases in between.

V and J are TRBV27 and TRBJ2-2; 7 bases map to TRBD2. Looked up from germline, CDR1 is MNHEY and CDR2 is SMNVEV (reference sequence). This CDR3 is built from 17 residues. With 2 bases clipped from V and 4 bases from J, the junction kept 10 bases outside the gene matches. CDR3 sequence: CASSLGGGTGTTGELFF. CDR3 nucleotide sequence: TGTGCCAGCAGTTTAGGGGGGGGTACGGGGACCACCGGGGAGCTGTTTTTT.

In this sample, this clonotype turned up many times. This chain connects TRBV25-1 to TRBJ1-2; D is unresolved. In germline, CDR1 is MGHDK, CDR2 SYGVNS. This CDR3 is 11 amino acids long. V gave up 6 bases and J gave up 8 bases, with 10 bases separating them. CDR3 sequence: CASSRGDGYTF. The CDR3 region has the DNA TGTGCCAGCAGCCGGGGAGACGGCTACACCTTC.

The chain joins TRBV28 to TRBJ2-5; 7 bases line up with TRBD1. V shed 5 bases and J 3 bases; nucleotides not matched to a gene: 6. Germline CDR1 MDHEN, CDR2 SYDVKM. The CDR3 contains 14 residues. CDR3 in amino acids: CASSRVTGKETQYF. CDR3 DNA sequence: TGTGCCAGCAGTCGAGTGACAGGGAAAGAGACCCAGTACTTC.

In the case of this clonotype: A read error may be the cause here, since a much bigger clone is one base away. The CDR3 sequence is CASGTHPGQSNQPQHF. CDR3 nucleotides: TGTGCCAGCGGTACTCACCCCGGACAGAGTAATCAGCCCCAGCATTTT. The chain uses TRBV6-5 and TRBJ1-5, with D possibly matching TRBD1 (6 bases). V was cut by 8 bases and J by 4 bases, with 21 bases left in between. From germline, CDR1 is MNHEY and CDR2 SVGAGI. This CDR3 region has 16 residues.

J is TRBJ2-7 and V is TRBV25-1; 9 nucleotides align to TRBD1. This CDR3 has 17 residues. Trimming took 4 bases from V and 1 from J; bases not matched to a gene: 11. Germline V gives CDR1 MGHDK, CDR2 SYGVNS. The CDR3 DNA sequence: TGTGCCAGCAGTGCTAGAGCCGTTGGGACAGGGTCCTACGAGCAGTACTTC. This codes for CASSARAVGTGSYEQYF.

This clonotype was found many times. V and J are TRBV7-9 and TRBJ1-2, with a weak D call TRBD1 (5 bases). CDR1 is SEHNR, CDR2 FQNEAQ, per germline (reference sequence). The CDR3 runs 15 residues. V lost 5 bases to trimming and J lost 0 bases, with 13 bases between them. The CDR3 sequence: CASSTRDGANYGYTF. In DNA, the CDR3 is TGTGCCAGCAGCACCCGGGACGGGGCTAACTATGGCTACACCTTC.

The chain has TRBV24-1 and TRBJ2-7; 8 nucleotides agree with TRBD1. Germline V CDR1 and CDR2: KGHDR, SFDVKD. Unmatched junction bases numbered 9, after V lost 7 bases and J lost 2 bases. There are 15 residues in the CDR3. CDR3 sequence: CATRRTGLTTYEQYF. The CDR3 DNA reads as TGTGCCACCAGAAGGACAGGGCTAACCACCTACGAGCAGTACTTC.

The table lists this clonotype with a count of one. A much larger clone differs by one base, so this may be a read error. The rearrangement joins TRBV6-4 to TRBJ2-2, with unresolved D. The CDR3 runs to 17 residues. CDR1 and CDR2 from the germline V gene are MRHNA and SNTAGT. Trimming removed 0 bases from V and 9 bases from J, with 20 bases in between. DNA of the CDR3: TGTGCCAGCAGTGACTCGCTGTTGAGTACCCAGGTCCGGGAGCTGTTTTTT. It yields the protein CASSDSLLSTQVRELFF.

The chain carries TRBV11-3 and TRBJ2-2, with 9 bases identical to TRBD2. V lost 6 bases, J lost 5 bases, and 4 bases stayed unmatched. The germline gives CDR1 SGHNT, CDR2 YENEEA. This CDR3 comprises 14 residues. The CDR3 here is CASSPAGGTGELFF. CDR3 bases: TGTGCCAGCAGTCCAGCGGGGGGTACCGGGGAGCTGTTTTTT.

As concerns this clonotype: The conserved final phenylalanine or tryptophan is absent from the CDR3, which likely points to a read error. The chain employs TRBV7-2 and TRBJ1-2; the D is unclear. The germline gives CDR1 SGHTA, CDR2 FQGNSA. Deletions cut 3 bases from V and 2 bases from J, with 16 bases between. This CDR3 is built from 16 residues. CDR3 sequence (DNA): TGTGCCAGCAGCTTGGGTCACGGGGTTTCCAACTATGGCTACACCGTC. Its translation is CASSLGHGVSNYGYTV.

This chain connects TRBV5-1 to TRBJ1-4; D unclear. CDR3 length: 15 residues. Germline V gives CDR1 SGHRS, CDR2 YFSETQ. The ends were cut back, 2 bases at V and 7 bases at J, with 15 bases in the middle. CDR3: CASSLSWTSGEKLFF. The DNA of the CDR3 is TGCGCCAGCAGCTTATCATGGACCTCCGGTGAAAAACTGTTTTTT.

This clonotype occurred once. The rearrangement uses TRBV10-2 and TRBJ2-5; D is possibly TRBD1 (5 bases). The V gene lost 4 bases and the J gene lost 0 bases, with 12 bases spanning the gap. Germline V CDR1 and CDR2: WSHSY, SAAADI. The CDR3 runs 15 residues. CDR3 in DNA: TGCGCCAGCAGTGGGTCGACAGCTAACCAAGAGACCCAGTACTTC. Protein product: CASSGSTANQETQYF.

The table lists this clonotype with many counts. The genes are TRBV12-3 or TRBV12-4 and TRBJ1-4; 8 nucleotides agree with TRBD1. J gave up 7 bases and V 3 bases, and 1 base lay outside the gene matches. This CDR3 has 13 residues. The CDR3 sequence is CASSLTGVEKLFF. CDR3 nucleotide sequence: TGTGCCAGCAGTTTGACAGGGGTTGAAAAACTGTTTTTT.

This clonotype was seen many times. The chain has TRBV7-3 and TRBJ2-3; a weak D match, TRBD2 (6 bases). The CDR3 sequence is 13 residues long. V lost 1 base and J 4 bases, leaving 6 bases between the germline ends. CDR1 is SGHTA, CDR2 FQGTGA, per germline. CDR3: CASSLREADTQYF. The CDR3, as DNA: TGTGCCAGCAGCTTAAGGGAGGCAGATACGCAGTATTTT.

As regards this clonotype: This could be a read error, since a much larger clone is one nucleotide away. Since no conserved phenylalanine or tryptophan closes the CDR3, a read error is the likely cause. This chain links TRBV5-6 with TRBJ1-4; unclear D gene. Per germline, CDR1 SGHDT and CDR2 YYEEEE. V was pared by 5 bases and J by 14 bases, with 22 bases between. The CDR3 has 14 residues. CDR3 nucleotide sequence: TGTGCCAGCAGGGTAGCAACGACTTCTGCCGATCTGTTTCTT. Translating it yields CASRVATTSADLFL.

V gene TRBV5-1 combines with J gene TRBJ2-5; 9 bases line up with TRBD1. The CDR3 length is 15 residues. Germline V lookup: CDR1 SGHRS, CDR2 YFSETQ. Trimming took 3 bases from V and 5 from J; bases not matched to a gene: 8. DNA for the CDR3: TGCGCCAGCAGCTGGAGGACAGGGGAAGAGGAGACCCAGTACTTC. It codes for CASSWRTGEEETQYF.

This rearrangement joins TRBV9 to TRBJ1-2; possibly TRBD1 for D (6 bases). The CDR3 length is 16 residues. Germline CDR1 is SGDLS and CDR2 is YYNGEE. Trimming took off 0 bases at V and 5 bases at J, with 17 bases between the two ends. In DNA form, the CDR3 reads TGTGCCAGCAGCGTAGGGCCGGGATTGGGGGCGTATGGCTACACCTTC. It codes for CASSVGPGLGAYGYTF.

To note about this clonotype: One end of the junction varies from germline; a read error may be responsible. V and J are TRBV28 and TRBJ2-5, with D unresolved. The CDR3 extends over 14 amino acids. Germline lookup yields CDR1 MDHEN and CDR2 SYDVKM. CDR3 in amino acids: CVSSFSAYQETQYF. In DNA form, the CDR3 reads TGTGTCAGCAGTTTTTCTGCATACCAAGAGACCCAGTACTTC.

This clonotype was picked up a small number of times. V and J are TRBV10-3 and TRBJ2-7, with D unresolved. Trimming removed 2 bases from V and 4 bases from J, with 6 bases in between. Germline V gives CDR1 ENHRY, CDR2 SYGVKD. The length of the CDR3 is 12 residues. CDR3 DNA: TGTGCCATCAGTGAGGAGAGTTACGAGCAGTACTTC. Its protein product is CAISEESYEQYF.

The V and J genes are TRBV7-8 and TRBJ1-5; 7 bases are a match to TRBD1. The CDR3 loop spans 11 amino acids. The V gene end was trimmed by 5 bases and the J gene end by 13 bases; junction bases not matched to a gene: 5. The germline CDR1 and CDR2 sequences are SGHVS and FQNEAQ. The CDR3 DNA is TGTGCCAGCAGCACAGGGGTAGCTCAGCATTTT. This translates into CASSTGVAQHF.

The V and J genes are TRBV29-1 and TRBJ1-1; D unclear. CDR3 length: 12 residues. Germline V lookup: CDR1 SQVTM, CDR2 ANQGSEA. With 3 bases removed from V and 0 bases from J, the gap between germline ends came to 5 bases. The CDR3 here is CSVESVNTEAFF. Here the CDR3 DNA reads TGCAGCGTTGAGTCTGTGAACACTGAAGCTTTCTTT.

The genes are TRBV5-1 and TRBJ2-2, with a weak D call TRBD1 (6 bases). The CDR3 extends over 15 amino acids. V gave up 4 bases and J gave up 2 bases, with 12 bases separating them. Germline loops: CDR1 SGHRS, CDR2 YFSETQ. The CDR3 spells CASSRDILNTGELFF. In nucleotides, the CDR3 is TGCGCCAGCAGCCGGGACATTCTCAACACCGGGGAGCTGTTTTTT. The whole variable domain, filled in from reference TRBV5-1 and TRBJ2-2, reads KAGVTQTPRYLIKTRGQQVTLSCSPISGHRSVSWYQQTPGQGLQFLFEYFSETQRNKGNFPGRFSGRQFSNSRSEMNVSTLELGDSALYLCASSRDILNTGELFFGEGSRLTVL.

This clonotype came up many times. J is TRBJ1-4 and V is TRBV10-3; weak D call: TRBD1 (6 bases). V lost 0 bases, J lost 6 bases, and 8 bases lay in between. From germline, CDR1 is ENHRY and CDR2 SYGVKD. This CDR3 has 14 residues. The CDR3 DNA reads as TGTGCCATCAGTGAGTCCCAGGGGCATGAAAAACTGTTTTTT. As protein: CAISESQGHEKLFF.

This clonotype was seen just once. The chain carries TRBV2 and TRBJ1-2; D unresolved. Trimming took 8 bases from V and 6 from J, leaving 7 bases between them. Germline V gene sequence: CDR1 SNHLY, CDR2 FYNNEI. The CDR3 spans 10 residues. This chain's CDR3 is CASGSDGYTF. CDR3 in DNA: TGTGCCAGCGGCTCAGATGGCTACACCTTC. The full variable domain, its missing parts supplied by reference TRBV2 and TRBJ1-2, is EPEVTQTPSHQVTQMGQEVILRCVPISNHLYFYWYRQILGQKVEFLVSFYNNEISEKSEIFDDQFSVERPDGSNFTLKIRSTKLEDSAMYFCASGSDGYTFGSGTRLTVV.

The chain carries TRBV5-1 and TRBJ1-1, with 7 bases identical to TRBD1. Germline CDR1 reads SGHRS; CDR2 reads YFSETQ. The CDR3 loop spans 16 amino acids. With 0 bases clipped from V and 0 bases from J, the junction kept 5 bases outside the gene matches. The CDR3 DNA is TGCGCCAGCAGCTTGGCCGACAGGGTCATGAACACTGAAGCTTTCTTT. Translating it yields CASSLADRVMNTEAFF.